Listed below are T cell receptor beta chains from one sample, sequenced in a study of T cells in tumors after PD-1 blockade. The repertoire was sequenced with immunoSEQ multiplex PCR; TCRdb's copy has only in-frame clones and lacks some. The data show about 48,000 clones, about 84% seen once. The specimen comprised PBMCs, sampled before anti-PD-1 treatment. The receptors originated from a human donor with basal cell carcinoma. CDR3s include the opening cysteine and the closing phenylalanine or tryptophan.

V: TRBV21-1; J: TRBJ1-4; CDR3: CASLRGDNANEKLFF
V: TRBV24-1; J: TRBJ2-3; CDR3: CATSDPGLAGGRNTQYF
V: TRBV4-1; J: TRBJ2-1; CDR3: CASSQEGGGSSYNEQFF
V: TRBV6-5; J: TRBJ1-4; CDR3: CASLFQVNEKLFF
V: TRBV3-1/TRBV3-2; J: TRBJ2-7; CDR3: CASSQADGGEQYF
V: TRBV28; J: TRBJ1-2; CDR3: CASSFGQANYGYTF
V: TRBV18; J: TRBJ1-1; CDR3: CASSPRGQGNTEAFF
V: TRBV28; J: TRBJ1-1; CDR3: CASSLSGIMNTEAFF
V: TRBV5-4; J: TRBJ1-2; CDR3: CASTTPGEGYTF
V: TRBV2; J: TRBJ2-5; CDR3: CASSGRTSAETQYF
V: TRBV11-3; J: TRBJ1-1; CDR3: CASSLDMETEAFF
V: TRBV30; J: TRBJ1-2; CDR3: CAWSVGQGIGYTF
V: TRBV14; J: TRBJ1-6; CDR3: CASSQGRLYNSPLHF
V: TRBV14; J: TRBJ2-3; CDR3: CASSRKLGGSTDTQYF
V: TRBV5-1; J: TRBJ1-5; CDR3: CASSPLRDSEHSNQPQHF
V: TRBV5-1; J: TRBJ2-3; CDR3: CASSLEGGPPDTQYF
V: TRBV4-1; J: TRBJ2-5; CDR3: CASSQGNGNQETQYF
V: TRBV12-3/TRBV12-4; J: TRBJ2-3; CDR3: CASSLWSTDTQYF
V: TRBV27; J: TRBJ1-6; CDR3: CASSLSWDRISPLHF
V: TRBV7-9; J: TRBJ2-1; CDR3: CASSLAGTWGNEQFF
V: TRBV18; J: TRBJ1-6; CDR3: CASSPSGQGNSLHF
V: TRBV2; J: TRBJ2-2; CDR3: CASSTGADTGELFF
V: TRBV27; J: TRBJ1-2; CDR3: CASGREGARGDGYTF
V: TRBV9; J: TRBJ1-1; CDR3: CASSGPGQGVAFF
V: TRBV5-1; J: TRBJ2-3; CDR3: CASRTVTGLRERDTQYF
V: TRBV12-3/TRBV12-4; J: TRBJ1-6; CDR3: CASRGDYNSPLHF
V: TRBV28; J: TRBJ1-2; CDR3: CASRNSMDRVGYTF
V: TRBV7-2; J: TRBJ2-1; CDR3: CASSLAWTSGENYVNNEQFF
V: TRBV9; J: TRBJ2-7; CDR3: CASARGGAGHEQYF
V: TRBV5-4; J: TRBJ2-5; CDR3: CASSFGGRQETQYF
V: TRBV23-1; J: TRBJ2-3; CDR3: CATPRVLASTDTQYF
V: TRBV5-1; J: TRBJ1-1; CDR3: CASSAPGGGNTEAFF
V: TRBV19; J: TRBJ1-5; CDR3: CASSLQGSQPQHF
V: TRBV30; J: TRBJ1-2; CDR3: CASSGTNYGYTF
V: TRBV5-4; J: TRBJ2-2; CDR3: CASSLPGSLVGELFF
V: TRBV19; J: TRBJ1-1; CDR3: CASSMDRENTEAFF
V: TRBV6-1; J: TRBJ1-1; CDR3: CASSELRAEAFF
V: TRBV2; J: TRBJ2-3; CDR3: CASRKLAGAFGTSTDTQYF
V: TRBV5-6; J: TRBJ1-1; CDR3: CASRLVNTEAFF
V: TRBV10-3; J: TRBJ2-7; CDR3: CAIRGLAVEQYF
V: TRBV5-1; J: TRBJ1-1; CDR3: CASSLTGGTEAFF